Listed here are 22 T cell receptor beta chains from one sample, sequenced in a study of shared clonotypes between healthy human individuals (dated by TCRdb to 2020 to 2022). The library was built by means of the immunoSEQ multiplex PCR assay. TCRdb obtained this table from immuneACCESS and retained in-frame rearrangements with V and J assigned. These tables miss some clones; where compared with another copy, unresolved V genes account for less than half of the shortfall, and the remainder is unexplained. This sample is represented by fewer than 3 million clones; 85% to 95% of them were singletons. The ten largest clones represent around 0.38% of the sample. Specimen: naive CD4+ T cells from PBMCs. The cell subset or site label, read with the paper, signifies: CD45RA+ positively selected. The receptors here all came from a man aged 18 to 29 in good health. Some clones in this sample may be carry-over from other donors' samples.

The chain uses TRBV4-1 and TRBJ2-3; D not certain. Looked up from germline, CDR1 is MGHRA and CDR2 is YSYEKL. CDR3 length equals 13 residues. The V end lost 4 bases, the J end lost 4 bases, and 9 bases lay between the germline ends. The CDR3 DNA reads TGCGCCAGCAGCCGTTTCAGCTCAGATACGCAGTATTTT. It encodes CASSRFSSDTQYF.

The chain carries TRBV6-1 and TRBJ1-3; D perhaps matches TRBD1 (5 bases). Germline V gives CDR1 MNHNS, CDR2 SASEGT. This CDR3 has 13 residues. Trimming removed 10 bases from V and 5 bases from J, with 15 bases in between. The CDR3 nucleotides are TGTGCCATCACAGCCGGGACGAGAAACACCATATATTTT. Its translation: CAITAGTRNTIYF.

This chain connects TRBV25-1 to TRBJ2-7; 9 bases map to TRBD2. V lost 4 bases and J lost 3; bases outside the gene matches: 10. Germline CDR1 MGHDK, CDR2 SYGVNS. This CDR3 has 16 residues. CDR3 coding DNA: TGTGCCAGCAGTGCCCTCTCTAGCGGGACTCACTACGAGCAGTACTTC. This translates into CASSALSSGTHYEQYF.

In nucleotides, the CDR3 is TGTGCCAGCCAACTAGCGAGCTCCTACAATGAGCAGTTCTTC. Its protein product is CASQLASSYNEQFF. V gene TRBV28 combines with J gene TRBJ2-1, with 7 bases lining up with TRBD2. CDR3 length: 14 amino acids. Germline-derived CDR1 and CDR2 are MDHEN and SYDVKM. V lost 8 bases, J lost 0 bases, and 4 bases stayed unmatched.

This clone has just one count. The chain links TRBV28 to TRBJ2-6; D gene ambiguous. The ends were cut back, 4 bases at V and 0 bases at J, with 7 bases in the middle. The germline gives CDR1 MDHEN, CDR2 SYDVKM. This CDR3 contains 15 residues. CDR3 residues: CASSSTISGANVLTF. The CDR3 DNA is TGTGCCAGCAGTTCGACGATCTCTGGGGCCAACGTCCTGACTTTC.

The chain carries TRBV25-1 and TRBJ2-2; the D is unclear. V lost 4 bases and J lost 2, with 8 bases in between. Germline V CDR1 and CDR2: MGHDK, SYGVNS. This CDR3 has 14 amino acids. The CDR3 DNA follows: TGTGCCAGCAGTGGTCAAAAAAACACCGGGGAGCTGTTTTTT. Translation: CASSGQKNTGELFF.

The chain joins TRBV30 to TRBJ1-3; D remains ambiguous. This CDR3 contains 13 residues. V lost 2 bases and J lost 4, with 9 bases in between. Germline loops: CDR1 GTSNPN, CDR2 SVGIG (reference sequence). CDR3 sequence: CAWSRLSGNTIYF. The CDR3 DNA reads as TGTGCCTGGAGTCGCCTTTCCGGAAACACCATATATTTT.

This clone was recorded once. CDR3 sequence (DNA): TGTGCCAGCAGCTCCCTGCAGGTGAGCATCTATGGCTACACCTTC. It is translated as CASSSLQVSIYGYTF. The chain is built from TRBV5-6 and TRBJ1-2, with D unclear. Germline-derived CDR1 and CDR2 are SGHDT and YYEEEE. Trimming left V 3 bases short and J 4 bases short, with 16 bases between. The CDR3 covers 15 residues.

In its sample, this clone was seen once. The chain is built from TRBV25-1 and TRBJ2-5; 7 bases agree with TRBD1. The germline V gene encodes CDR1 MGHDK and CDR2 SYGVNS. V shed 5 bases, J shed 5 bases, and the junction held 20 bases outside the gene matches. The CDR3 consists of 18 residues. In DNA form, the CDR3 reads TGTGCCAGCAGTAAAGAGAGGGGGCAGTCCCAAAGGAGGGAGACCCAGTACTTC. Its translation: CASSKERGQSQRRETQYF.

This chain joins TRBV5-1 and TRBJ2-3, with 14 bases matching TRBD2. Per the germline V gene, CDR1 is SGHRS and CDR2 is YFSETQ. Trimming at V came to 3 bases and at J to 2 bases, leaving 17 bases not matched to a gene. This CDR3 is built from 21 residues. The CDR3 is CASSSKPGLAGDGRATDTQYF. In nucleotides, the CDR3 is TGCGCCAGCAGCTCTAAGCCGGGACTAGCGGGAGATGGGAGGGCCACAGATACGCAGTATTTT. The variable domain in full, with the rest retrieved from reference TRBV5-1 and TRBJ2-3, is KAGVTQTPRYLIKTRGQQVTLSCSPISGHRSVSWYQQTPGQGLQFLFEYFSETQRNKGNFPGRFSGRQFSNSRSEMNVSTLELGDSALYLCASSSKPGLAGDGRATDTQYFGPGTRLTVL.

The chain has TRBV19 and TRBJ2-7; 11 bases are shared with TRBD2. CDR1 and CDR2 from the germline V gene are LNHDA and SQIVND (reference sequence). The CDR3 sequence is 16 residues long. V gave up 6 bases and J gave up 0 bases; unmatched junction bases: 7. In DNA form, the CDR3 reads TGTGCCAGTAGCCCATTAGGGACTAGCGGCTCCTACGAGCAGTACTTC. It yields the protein CASSPLGTSGSYEQYF.

The rearrangement uses TRBV11-3 and TRBJ2-1, with D possibly matching TRBD1 (6 bases). Germline assignment: CDR1 SGHNT and CDR2 YENEEA. This CDR3 region has 15 residues. V lost 1 base and J lost 6, with 13 bases in between. The CDR3 region has the DNA TGTGCCAGCAGCTTAGGGGACACTGATTTCAATGAGCAGTTCTTC. This sequence encodes CASSLGDTDFNEQFF.

The V gene is TRBV5-1, the J gene TRBJ2-5; maybe TRBD1 (6 bases). The CDR3 totals 14 residues. Per the germline V gene, CDR1 is SGHRS and CDR2 is YFSETQ. Deletions cut 1 base from V and 0 bases from J, with 7 bases between. The CDR3 reads CASSLRGYQETQYF. The CDR3 DNA is TGCGCCAGCAGCTTGAGGGGGTACCAAGAGACCCAGTACTTC.

The chain recombines TRBV6-5 with TRBJ2-3, with 10 bases that match TRBD1. The CDR3 sequence is 16 residues long. The V segment lost 2 bases and the J segment 5 bases; nucleotides outside the gene matches: 7. Germline V gene data show CDR1 as MNHEY and CDR2 as SVGAGI. The CDR3 DNA follows: TGTGCCAGCAGTTACACGGGACAGGGGCCCCGAGATACGCAGTATTTT. Residues: CASSYTGQGPRDTQYF.

The chain recombines TRBV9 with TRBJ2-3; weak D call: TRBD2 (5 bases). The CDR3 is 20 amino acids. Germline CDR1 is SGDLS and CDR2 is YYNGEE. V gave up 4 bases and J gave up 0 bases, with 27 bases separating them. The chain's CDR3 is CASSPQKGRSRERSTDTQYF. For the CDR3, the DNA is TGTGCCAGCAGCCCCCAGAAGGGTCGTAGCCGGGAAAGGAGCACAGATACGCAGTATTTT. Full variable domain (outside the CDR3, taken from reference TRBV9 and TRBJ2-3): DSGVTQTPKHLITATGQRVTLRCSPRSGDLSVYWYQQSLDQGLQFLIQYYNGEERAKGNILERFSAQQFPDLHSELNLSSLELGDSALYFCASSPQKGRSRERSTDTQYFGPGTRLTVL.

The J gene is TRBJ1-4, the V gene TRBV2; 8 nucleotides line up with TRBD1. V lost 4 bases and J lost 5; bases outside the gene matches: 9. The length of the CDR3 is 16 residues. Germline loops: CDR1 SNHLY, CDR2 FYNNEI. DNA for the CDR3: TGTGCCAGCAGTGGCGCGTTACAGGGGGTAAATGAAAAACTGTTTTTT. Residues: CASSGALQGVNEKLFF. The variable domain in full, completed from reference TRBV2 and TRBJ1-4, reads EPEVTQTPSHQVTQMGQEVILRCVPISNHLYFYWYRQILGQKVEFLVSFYNNEISEKSEIFDDQFSVERPDGSNFTLKIRSTKLEDSAMYFCASSGALQGVNEKLFFGSGTQLSVL.

The V and J genes are TRBV2 and TRBJ2-3; D is uncertain. The CDR3 has 12 amino acids. V was clipped by 3 bases and J by 6 bases, with 7 bases between them. Per germline, CDR1 SNHLY and CDR2 FYNNEI. CDR3 amino acids: CASSDGWDTQYF. The CDR3 bases are TGTGCCAGCAGTGACGGCTGGGATACGCAGTATTTT. Full variable domain (missing parts from reference TRBV2 and TRBJ2-3): EPEVTQTPSHQVTQMGQEVILRCVPISNHLYFYWYRQILGQKVEFLVSFYNNEISEKSEIFDDQFSVERPDGSNFTLKIRSTKLEDSAMYFCASSDGWDTQYFGPGTRLTVL.

This clone was observed a handful of times. V usage is TRBV2 and J usage is TRBJ1-5, with D hard to call. The CDR3 has 15 residues. The V and J ends lost 1 base and 0 bases respectively, with 7 bases between them. Germline V CDR1 and CDR2: SNHLY, FYNNEI. The CDR3 DNA follows: TGTGCCAGCAGTGAAGGGCGCGTTAGCAATCAGCCCCAGCATTTT. This translates into CASSEGRVSNQPQHF.

The V gene is TRBV28, the J gene TRBJ1-6; a weak D match, TRBD1 (5 bases). CDR1 and CDR2 (germline): MDHEN, SYDVKM. Trimming stripped 6 bases from V and 9 bases from J, with 21 bases between. The CDR3 runs 16 residues. DNA for the CDR3: TGTGCCAGCAGGAGGGAAGGGCGGGGGTTTGGTTCACCCCTCCACTTT. The encoded protein is CASRREGRGFGSPLHF.

This clone was seen a handful of times. V gene TRBV7-2 combines with J gene TRBJ2-1; D call uncertain. The CDR3 has 13 residues. V gave up 1 base and J gave up 7 bases, with 8 bases separating them. Looked up from germline, CDR1 is SGHTA and CDR2 is FQGNSA. CDR3 bases: TGTGCCAGCAGCTTAGTCTACGGGAATGAGCAGTTCTTC. It specifies CASSLVYGNEQFF.

The J gene is TRBJ2-7, the V gene TRBV28, with TRBD1 matching over 8 bases. The CDR3 runs 14 residues. Germline V CDR1 and CDR2: MDHEN, SYDVKM. The trim removed 2 bases at V and 4 bases at J, leaving 4 bases unmatched. This CDR3 is CASSLRQGKYEQYF. The CDR3 coding sequence is TGTGCCAGCAGTTTAAGACAGGGGAAGTACGAGCAGTACTTC.

The V and J genes are TRBV7-2 and TRBJ1-1, with 9 bases lining up with TRBD1. J lost 5 bases, V lost 2 bases, and 9 bases had no gene match. The CDR3 runs to 16 residues. Germline V CDR1 and CDR2: SGHTA, FQGNSA. The CDR3 region has the DNA TGTGCCAGCAGCTTACGTGACAGGGGGTTATGGACTGAAGCTTTCTTT. Its protein product is CASSLRDRGLWTEAFF.